These 12 T cell receptor beta chains were sequenced from one sample in a study of blood T cell repertoires in COVID-19. Repertoires were generated with immunoSEQ multiplex PCR, while TCRdb's copy carries only in-frame clones and drops some. This sample has tens of thousands of clones, with 78% found just once. Material: peripheral blood. The receptors were gathered from a man at least 80 years old with acute or convalescent COVID-19.

CDR3 sequence (DNA): TGCGCCAGCAGCTGGACAGGGGGTTCCTACGAGCAGTACTTC. This codes for CASSWTGGSYEQYF. The chain couples TRBV5-1 to TRBJ2-7; 10 bases agree with TRBD1. The germline CDR1 and CDR2 sequences are SGHRS and YFSETQ. This CDR3 region has 14 residues. The V gene end was trimmed by 3 bases and the J gene end by 1 base; junction bases not matched to a gene: 1.

The V gene is TRBV6-6, the J gene TRBJ2-1; D unclear. Germline assignment: CDR1 MNHNY and CDR2 SVGAGI (reference sequence). There are 13 residues in the CDR3. V was clipped by 6 bases and J by 5 bases, with 11 bases between them. Here the CDR3 reads CASRSAPDNEQFF. The CDR3, as DNA: TGTGCCAGCAGGTCCGCCCCAGACAATGAGCAGTTCTTC.

The V and J genes are TRBV6-1 and TRBJ2-5, with 9 bases lining up with TRBD2. V trimming: 2 bases; J trimming: 1 base; junction bases outside the gene matches: 8. Germline assignment: CDR1 MNHNS and CDR2 SASEGT. The CDR3 loop spans 17 amino acids. CDR3 amino acids: CASSEPTLAGRQETQYF. As DNA, the CDR3 is TGTGCCAGCAGTGAACCTACTCTAGCGGGGCGCCAAGAGACCCAGTACTTC.

There are a few counts of this clone. The chain carries TRBV6-2 or TRBV6-3 and TRBJ2-1, with a weak D call TRBD2 (6 bases). The CDR3 length is 15 residues. Germline values: CDR1 MNHEY, CDR2 SVGEGT. Trimming left V 4 bases short and J 8 bases short, with 18 bases between. CDR3 nucleotides: TGTGCCAGCAGTTTAGGAGGGACCCAACTTGATGAGCAGTTCTTC. Translated, it gives CASSLGGTQLDEQFF.

V is TRBV19 and J is TRBJ2-7; possible D gene TRBD2, 6 bases. Looked up from germline, CDR1 is LNHDA and CDR2 is SQIVND (reference sequence). The CDR3 consists of 14 residues. Trimming pared 3 bases from V and 3 bases from J, leaving 12 bases between. CDR3 coding DNA: TGTGCCAGTAGTATTGGGGGGAGAGACTACGAGCAGTACTTC. This translates into CASSIGGRDYEQYF.

Here the CDR3 DNA reads TGTGCCATCAGGGCCTCGACAGGGGGCGAGACTGAAGCTTTCTTT. It yields the protein CAIRASTGGETEAFF. The V gene is TRBV10-3, the J gene TRBJ1-1; 10 nucleotides align to TRBD1. CDR1 is ENHRY, CDR2 SYGVKD, per germline. This CDR3 is 15 amino acids long. Trimming took 6 bases from V and 5 from J; bases not matched to a gene: 9.

The J gene is TRBJ2-7, the V gene TRBV7-2, with TRBD2 matching over 9 bases. V gave up 3 bases and J gave up 2 bases; unmatched junction bases: 2. CDR3 size: 14 residues. Germline values: CDR1 SGHTA, CDR2 FQGNSA. CDR3 coding DNA: TGTGCCAGCAGCTTCCTAGCGGGACCCTACGAGCAGTACTTC. Translating it yields CASSFLAGPYEQYF.

V usage is TRBV9 and J usage is TRBJ2-1, with 9 bases lining up with TRBD1. Germline-derived CDR1 and CDR2 are SGDLS and YYNGEE. V was clipped by 7 bases and J by 7 bases; unmatched bases: 9. The CDR3 covers 14 residues. The DNA for the CDR3 is TGTGCCAGCGGAAGGACAGGGGCGGGGAATGAGCAGTTCTTC. This codes for CASGRTGAGNEQFF.

The chain couples TRBV2 to TRBJ1-6; no firm D call. Germline lookup yields CDR1 SNHLY and CDR2 FYNNEI. The germline V and J ends were trimmed by 6 bases and 5 bases, with 5 bases remaining between them. The CDR3 loop spans 12 amino acids. Here the CDR3 reads CASSPHNSPLHF. The CDR3 DNA is TGTGCCAGCAGCCCTCATAATTCACCCCTCCACTTT.

J is TRBJ2-7 and V is TRBV19, with 8 nucleotides matching TRBD1. J lost 3 bases, V lost 10 bases, and 11 bases had no gene match. This CDR3 has 14 residues. Germline V gene sequence: CDR1 LNHDA, CDR2 SQIVND (reference sequence). This CDR3 is CATSSTGGYYEQYF. CDR3 bases: TGTGCCACCTCATCTACAGGGGGGTACTACGAGCAGTACTTC.

V and J are TRBV6-5 and TRBJ2-7; 8 nucleotides agree with TRBD1. This CDR3 contains 14 residues. The germline V gene encodes CDR1 MNHEY and CDR2 SVGAGI. The ends lost 4 bases at V and 5 bases at J; junction bases unmatched: 7. Here the CDR3 DNA reads TGTGCCAGCAGTTCGGGCAGGGGGCCGAACGAGCAGTACTTC. Residues: CASSSGRGPNEQYF.

This clone came up once. An end of the junction differs from the germline gene, which may be a read error. V and J are TRBV7-7 and TRBJ2-5; TRBD1 aligns across 10 bases. CDR1 is SSHAT, CDR2 FNYEAQ, per germline (reference sequence). The CDR3 runs to 15 residues. The CDR3 DNA is TGTGCTAGCAGCAGAGACAGGGGGCTATCGGAGACCCAGTACTTC. Translated, it gives CASSRDRGLSETQYF.